This entry lists 2 T cell receptor beta chains sequenced from one sample in a study of PD-1 blockade in classical Hodgkin lymphoma. Sequencing used immunoSEQ multiplex PCR; TCRdb keeps in-frame clones, though not all of them. The table has more than 30,000 clones, around 76% seen once. All patients experienced relapse after autologous stem cell transplantation, and brentuximab vedotin exposure was variable. The specimen comprised peripheral blood mononuclear cells (PBMCs), sampled before the second cycle of nivolumab. The source is a human donor with classical Hodgkin lymphoma.

The V and J genes are TRBV4-1 and TRBJ2-3, with TRBD2 matching 13 bases. Germline lookup yields CDR1 MGHRA and CDR2 YSYEKL. Germline trimming cut 2 bases from V and 6 bases from J; bases unmatched to any gene: 5. The CDR3 length is 16 residues. The CDR3 sequence is CASSQQLAGGVDTQYF. The CDR3 DNA sequence: TGCGCCAGCAGCCAACAACTAGCGGGGGGGGTGGATACGCAGTATTTT.

The V gene is TRBV5-4, the J gene TRBJ1-3; 7 nucleotides match TRBD1. This CDR3 spans 15 amino acids. Germline loops: CDR1 SGHNT, CDR2 YYREEE (reference sequence). V shed 5 bases, J shed 2 bases, and the junction held 7 bases outside the gene matches. Written as DNA, the CDR3 is TGTGCCAGCAGTATACAGGGGACCCCTGGAAACACCATATATTTT. Its protein is CASSIQGTPGNTIYF.